The 12 T cell receptor beta chains reported below all come from one sample, sequenced in a study of T cells in Graves' hyperthyroidism and ophthalmopathy. RNA transcripts were the template for amplifying TCR beta CDR3 regions. An initial round of RT-PCR targeting the TCR CDR3 relied on the HTBI primer set. One entry per CDR3 protein, called by TCRdb with MiXCR from the multiplex PCR reads. The sample has 450,000 to 600,000 distinct CDR3 sequences, 12% to 15% seen once. Sequences were obtained from blood. Source of these receptors: a woman aged 40 to 50 with Graves' hyperthyroidism.

The chain has TRBV5-5 and TRBJ2-7, with a possible D match to TRBD1 (5 bases). The CDR3 spans 16 residues. Germline CDR1 and CDR2: SGHKS and YYEKEE (reference sequence). Trimming pared 4 bases from V and 1 base from J, leaving 18 bases between. The chain's CDR3 is CASSTAGFSTSYEQYF. The CDR3 DNA is TGTGCCAGCAGCACGGCAGGGTTCTCGACTTCCTACGAGCAGTACTTC.

Only a few counts were recorded for this clonotype. The genes are TRBV10-3 and TRBJ1-4; possible D gene TRBD1, 5 bases. The germline CDR1 and CDR2 sequences are ENHRY and SYGVKD. The ends were cut back, 4 bases at V and 7 bases at J, with 7 bases in the middle. The CDR3 extends over 12 amino acids. This CDR3 is CAISGTGEKLFF. The CDR3 nucleotides are TGTGCCATCAGTGGAACAGGTGAAAAACTGTTTTTT.

The J gene is TRBJ1-2, the V gene TRBV5-6; perhaps TRBD1 as D (5 bases). The CDR3 consists of 12 residues. Germline V gene data show CDR1 as SGHDT and CDR2 as YYEEEE. Trimming cost V 4 bases and J 8 bases, with 12 bases left between them. CDR3 in DNA: TGTGCCAGCAGCCCCGGGACCCACGGCTACACCTTC. Encoded protein: CASSPGTHGYTF. Variable domain in full (rest from reference TRBV5-6 and TRBJ1-2): DAGVTQSPTHLIKTRGQQVTLRCSPKSGHDTVSWYQQALGQGPQFIFQYYEEEERQRGNFPDRFSGHQFPNYSSELNVNALLLGDSALYLCASSPGTHGYTFGSGTRLTVV.

A few counts support this clonotype. The rearrangement joins TRBV7-9 to TRBJ2-7; D gene ambiguous. V dropped 6 bases and J dropped 1 base, with 16 bases sitting between them. This CDR3 spans 15 amino acids. CDR1 is SEHNR and CDR2 is FQNEAQ in the germline V gene (reference sequence). In DNA form, the CDR3 reads TGTGCCAGCAGTCTTGCTGGGAAGGGTTCCTACGAGCAGTACTTC. Translated, it gives CASSLAGKGSYEQYF.

This clonotype has at least ten counts. The chain links TRBV5-1 to TRBJ1-6; D may be TRBD1 (5 bases). Trimming removed 3 bases at V and 8 bases at J, with 12 bases between. CDR1 and CDR2 from the germline V gene are SGHRS and YFSETQ. The CDR3 has 14 amino acids. The CDR3 reads CASSSAGSDSPLHF. In nucleotides, the CDR3 is TGCGCCAGCAGCTCTGCAGGGAGCGATTCACCCCTCCACTTT.

This clonotype was detected ten times or more. The V gene is TRBV2, the J gene TRBJ1-2; no clear D. Germline CDR1 SNHLY, CDR2 FYNNEI. V was pared by 4 bases and J by 4 bases, with 13 bases between. The CDR3 contains 14 residues. As DNA, the CDR3 is TGTGCCAGCAGTGCGGGGAGGGAGGGCTATGGCTACACCTTC. Its protein is CASSAGREGYGYTF.

The CDR3 bases are TGTGCCAGCAGCGTAGCCTCCGGGCAGGGGGCCGGGGAGCTGTTTTTT. Amino acid sequence: CASSVASGQGAGELFF. The chain combines TRBV9 with TRBJ2-2; 7 nucleotides line up with TRBD1. The CDR3 is 16 amino acids. V lost 0 bases and J lost 6; bases outside the gene matches: 8. Germline V gene sequence: CDR1 SGDLS, CDR2 YYNGEE.

This clonotype showed up just a few times. The chain employs TRBV5-4 and TRBJ2-1; TRBD2 matches 12 bases. This CDR3 contains 19 residues. Germline V gives CDR1 SGHNT, CDR2 YYREEE (reference sequence). Unmatched junction bases numbered 12, after V lost 5 bases and J lost 0 bases. CDR3 in DNA: TGTGCCAGCAGGCCGACTAGCGGGGGCAATAGCGGCTCCTACAATGAGCAGTTCTTC. This sequence encodes CASRPTSGGNSGSYNEQFF.

Here the CDR3 reads CASSIVGSQGTEAFF. The CDR3 DNA sequence: TGTGCCAGTAGTATAGTAGGCAGCCAGGGCACTGAAGCTTTCTTT. The chain joins TRBV19 to TRBJ1-1, with D perhaps TRBD1 (5 bases). This CDR3 is built from 15 residues. V was shortened by 1 base and J by 4 bases, with 13 bases between the two germline ends. The germline V gene has CDR1 LNHDA and CDR2 SQIVND (reference sequence).

Concerning this clonotype: A much larger clonotype is one base distant, so this may be a read error. The rearrangement joins TRBV28 to TRBJ2-1; 9 nucleotides align to TRBD1. The CDR3 loop spans 15 amino acids. CDR1 and CDR2 from the germline V gene are MDHEN and SYDVKM. The CDR3 is CASSPPGQGSGEQSF. The DNA for the CDR3 is TGTGCCAGCAGTCCTCCGGGACAGGGTTCCGGTGAGCAGTCCTTC.

This clonotype has at least ten counts. V usage is TRBV7-2 and J usage is TRBJ2-7; 12 bases match TRBD2. V lost 5 bases to trimming and J lost 2 bases; unmatched junction nucleotides: 4. Germline lookup yields CDR1 SGHTA and CDR2 FQGNSA. The CDR3 length is 15 residues. In DNA form, the CDR3 reads TGTGCCAGCAGCCCCAGGACTAGCGGGACCTACGAGCAGTACTTC. It codes for CASSPRTSGTYEQYF.

This clonotype was seen repeatedly, ten times or more. J is TRBJ2-7 and V is TRBV28, with a tentative D call TRBD2 (5 bases). The germline V gene has CDR1 MDHEN and CDR2 SYDVKM. Between the trimmed V and J ends, which lost 3 bases and 7 bases, there was a span of 10 bases. This CDR3 region has 12 residues. This chain's CDR3 is CASSLLGSEQYF. The CDR3 DNA reads as TGTGCCAGCAGTTTGTTAGGGAGTGAGCAGTACTTC.